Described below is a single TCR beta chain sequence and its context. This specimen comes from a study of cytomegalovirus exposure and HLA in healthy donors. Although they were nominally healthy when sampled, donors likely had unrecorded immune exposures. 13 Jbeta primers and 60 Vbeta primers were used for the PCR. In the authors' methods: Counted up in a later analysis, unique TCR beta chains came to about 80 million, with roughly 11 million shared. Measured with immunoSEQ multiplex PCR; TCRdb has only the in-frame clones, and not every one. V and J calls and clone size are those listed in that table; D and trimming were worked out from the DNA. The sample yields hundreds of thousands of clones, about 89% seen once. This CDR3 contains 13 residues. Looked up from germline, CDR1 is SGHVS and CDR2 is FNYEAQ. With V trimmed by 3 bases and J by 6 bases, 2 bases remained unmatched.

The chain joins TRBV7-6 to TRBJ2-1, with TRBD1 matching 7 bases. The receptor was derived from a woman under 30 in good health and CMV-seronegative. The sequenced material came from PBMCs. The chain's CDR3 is CASSFGTVNEQFF. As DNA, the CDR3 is TGTGCCAGCAGCTTCGGGACAGTCAATGAGCAGTTCTTC.